The source of this TCR beta chain is a study of cytomegalovirus exposure and HLA in healthy donors (dated by TCRdb to the late 2010s). A note on the overall study: According to an earlier analysis of several hundred of the donors, about 179 million T cells yielded 90 million to 130 million unique TCR beta sequences and approximately 280 Gb of sequence data. An earlier analysis of fewer than 750 of the donors used high-throughput TCR beta sequencing to judge whether each TCR beta V gene segment behaved as functional or pseudogenic. The genetic ancestry cluster associated with self-reported Caucasian donors included about 81% of the roughly 400 genotyped donors. HLA typing included class I and class II loci at four-digit resolution. The number of donors typed differed by locus, with 629-630 for A, B, C, DRB1 and DQB1, over 500 for DQA1, 606 for DPA1, and around 450 for DPB1. In addition to the first cohort of around 670 subjects, a separate validation cohort of 120 different subjects was used. Donor age, sex, ethnicity and CMV serostatus were compiled alongside the repertoire data. The later analysis used no new phenotypic data to find candidate immune exposures, relying instead on TCR beta sequences and their occurrence across donors. Using immunosequencing, the study profiled T cell repertoires from 666 subjects and related those repertoires to cytomegalovirus serostatus. Because of strong linkage in the cohort, four to six DR-DQ haplotypes were treated as single units for association and clustering. Approximately 300 gigabases of sequencing data and approximately 91 million unique TCR sequences made up an early release that covered 500 to 650 HLA-typed donors. Genome-wide SNP genotypes for about 55% of the 666 donors were used in a later genetic analysis, which treated that subset as a discovery cohort. Among 398 genotyped donors of the cohort, an average of roughly 240,000 unique TCR beta nucleotide sequences were sequenced per donor, roughly 18% of them non-productive. Every repertoire in the discovery cohort had been generated on one and the same sequencing platform. A later analysis re-analyzed previously published TCR beta repertoires from roughly 690 donors and added high-resolution HLA genotyping to study TCR occurrence patterns. To predict cytomegalovirus infection status, the study brought together high-throughput TCR immunosequencing, statistical association of individual TCRs with disease status, and machine learning. The aim of the study was to test whether cataloging public T cell receptors could identify signatures of past pathogen exposure. The full study reports these points: In a later genetic analysis, a missense DCLRE1C variant was associated with V-gene and J-gene trimming of TCR beta chains, and the association was replicated in an independent cohort. When HLA alleles, especially DR and DQ, strongly co-occurred, TCR associations were difficult to assign to individual alleles. A later analysis associated about 18,000 TCR beta sequences with specific HLA alleles at a false discovery rate of 0.05. CMV serostatus was the only immune exposure information available for the cohort. A later analysis found that TCR association rates varied across HLA loci, with DRB1 alleles showing the most associated TCRs and HLA-C alleles the fewest. Cytomegalovirus status was reported to be diagnosed by the classifier with high specificity and sensitivity in both the original and validation cohorts. A further reported finding was that TCR beta sequences accurately predicted the HLA-A and HLA-B alleles for most subjects in the first cohort. Linkage disequilibrium might explain the correlated functional status among segregating V segments, but an unknown experimental factor could not be excluded. The sequencing pipeline was judged likely to have produced a cluster of highly shared sequence variants as a technical artifact. The earlier analysis of approximately 560 of the donors excluded around 17 rarely observed V segments, including chromosome 9 orphons, because counts were too low. Broadly in line with IMGT annotations, most TCR beta V segments showed up in productive rearrangements about 87% or about 30% of the time in an earlier analysis of under 700 of the donors. Because HLA typing was missing for some donors at each locus, association tests included only the typed subset. It was suggested by the authors that the approach could potentially be generalized to other disease states and immunological phenotypes. Most TCR sequences were seen in very few donors, while some public TCRs were found in many individuals. Several of the top co-occurrence clusters appeared to be linked to parvovirus B19, influenza, CMV and Epstein-Barr virus, according to a later analysis. Most CMV-associated TCR beta chains appeared to be HLA-restricted in a later analysis, and the HLA associations seemed to be driven largely by CMV exposure. Presence/absence analyses assumed roughly uniform sequencing depth across donors, an assumption that may not hold. In vitro tests confirmed that three of the cytomegalovirus-associated TCR beta chains recognize cytomegalovirus antigens. The 87-base-pair reads could not distinguish some IMGT-functional V segments, including TRBV6-2 and TRBV6-3, so those segments were excluded. Compared with equally common non-associated chains, HLA-associated TCR beta chains in a later analysis were more clonally expanded and had lower generation probabilities. In a later genetic analysis, fewer N-insertions in productive TCRs were reported among donors in an Asian-associated ancestry cluster than the approximately 630-donor mean. A total of around 150 TCR beta chains were listed by the study as associated with cytomegalovirus. In this cohort, only TCR beta chains were sequenced, and detectable features were limited by the absence of alpha or paired-chain data.

To prepare the library, the immunoSEQ multiplex PCR assay was applied. A mixture of 60 forward primers for TCR Vbeta segments and 13 reverse primers for TCR Jbeta segments was used in the multiplex PCR. Amplification of the CDR3 region of rearranged TCR beta genes was performed with a multiplex PCR assay on genomic DNA. The Illumina HiSeq System was used to sequence the amplified TCR beta libraries as 87-base-pair reads. The authors' analysis ran thus. A later analysis counted tens of millions of unique TCR beta chains across the 500 to 850 repertoires, and roughly 9.9 million of these chains were shared by at least two donors. To remove PCR and sequencing errors, raw reads were error-corrected and collapsed into unique sequences using a nearest-neighbor algorithm that merged closely related sequences. Alignment of CDR3 sequences to IMGT reference sequences was used to assign V, D and J gene segments. For a sequence to be retained, at least a six-nucleotide match to both a V gene segment and a J gene segment was required. Rearrangements were classified as productive when the CDR3 lacked stop codons and remained in frame with V and J, and all other rearrangements were classified as non-productive. CDR3 was defined according to IMGT convention as the region running from the second conserved V-encoded cysteine to the conserved J-encoded phenylalanine. In an earlier analysis of more than 550 of the donors, sequences lacking an unambiguous match to a single V gene segment were excluded. In an earlier analysis of several hundred of the donors, V segments were called functional above 56.7% productive rearrangements and were called segregating when the between-donor standard deviation exceeded 5%. A statistical classification framework was built to diagnose cytomegalovirus status from the catalog of TCR beta chain sequences. In a later analysis, TCR nucleotide sequences were compared against IMGT/GENE-DB human TR gene sequences so that V and J genes could be assigned. The TCRdist pipeline was used in a later analysis to assign CDR3 sequences and most-parsimonious VDJ recombination scenarios. In a later analysis, every TCR beta chain was defined by the combination of its CDR3 amino acid sequence and its V-gene family, and reads without a unique V-gene family were dropped. To address suspected cross-contamination and a sequencing artifact, a later analysis removed over 500 highly shared, low-generation-probability nucleotide sequences. In a later analysis, a clonal expansion index for each public chain was calculated from normalized within-repertoire ranks of inferred template counts. In a later analysis, generation probabilities were computed using a VDJ recombination model fitted to out-of-frame rearrangements, and the results were checked against IGoR. Hypergeometric tests were used in a later analysis to score TCR-TCR, TCR-HLA and TCR-CMV co-occurrence, with a repertoire-size bias correction applied to the TCR pairs. A later analysis estimated false discovery rates by permuting HLA or CMV assignments 20 times. In a later analysis, co-occurring TCRs were grouped using DBSCAN, with TCRdist sequence similarity added in when clustering inside HLA-allele-positive subsets. Repertoires with fewer than 30,000 or more than 120,000 public chains, plus five repertoires with anomalous nucleotide sharing, were excluded from co-occurrence clustering. TCRdb's version of the immuneACCESS table is confined to in-frame rearrangements and falls short of the full clone set. An unresolved V gene accounts for under half of the shortfall where checked; the remainder is of unknown origin. The V and J calls and clone size come from that table; D and trimming were worked out from the DNA. Recorded for this sample are around 150,000 clones; roughly 80% of them occurred a single time. Of the sample, around 4% falls within the top ten clones.

Details on this clone: Its recognized antigen is unknown. No quality values exist for individual bases; no much larger clone is one base distant.

The CDR1 and CDR2 encoded by the germline V gene (reference sequence) are SEHNR and FQNEAQ. Trimming removed 3 bases from V and 9 bases from J, leaving 8 bases between the germline ends. The CDR3 starts with the cysteine, ends with the phenylalanine, and has 11 residues. The read is trimmed to its CDR3 DNA, 33 bases read in frame from base 1. The cohort was made up of approximately 670 healthy bone marrow donors. At the time of sampling, every cohort member was nominally healthy, though immune exposures that went unrecorded were likely present. The donor tested CMV seronegative and was one of the 352 seronegative cohort members. Each donor provided a peripheral blood sample, and peripheral blood mononuclear cells were used for TCR beta sequencing. Genomic DNA extraction from the blood cell samples was performed with the Qiagen DNeasy Blood Extraction Kit.

The receptor chain draws on TRBV7-9 and TRBJ1-2, with the D gene too uncertain to name. The sequenced sample was PBMCs. The origin of this receptor is a man aged 35-49 years in good health and CMV-seronegative. The sequenced DNA is TGTGCCAGCAGCTTCGAGGGTAGCTACACCTTC. Translated, this is CASSFEGSYTF.